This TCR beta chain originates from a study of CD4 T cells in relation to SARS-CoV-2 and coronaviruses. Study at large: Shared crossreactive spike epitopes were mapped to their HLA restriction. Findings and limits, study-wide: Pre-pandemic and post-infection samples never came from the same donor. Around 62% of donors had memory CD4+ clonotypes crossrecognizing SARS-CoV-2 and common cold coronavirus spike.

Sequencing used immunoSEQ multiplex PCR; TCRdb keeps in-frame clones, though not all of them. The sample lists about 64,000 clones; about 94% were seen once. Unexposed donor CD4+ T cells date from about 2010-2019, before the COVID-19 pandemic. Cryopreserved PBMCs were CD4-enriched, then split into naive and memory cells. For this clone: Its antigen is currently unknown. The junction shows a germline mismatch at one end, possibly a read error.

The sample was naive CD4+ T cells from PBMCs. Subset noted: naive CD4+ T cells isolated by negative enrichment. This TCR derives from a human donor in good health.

The CDR3 nucleotides read TGTGCCAGCAGTGAACTCCGTAGGCTGATCTTT. Its translation: CASSELRRLIF. The V call is TRBV2, the J call TRBJ1-1; D not resolved. CDR3 size: 11 residues. Germline V CDR1 and CDR2: SNHLY, FYNNEI.